Listed here are 21 T cell receptor beta chains from one sample, sequenced in a study of T cell responses to AZD1222 COVID-19 vaccine. The protocol was immunoSEQ multiplex PCR, while the TCRdb copy is restricted to in-frame clones and leaves out a portion. The data hold about 120,000 clones, with 92% observed a single time. Material: peripheral blood, obtained 28 days after the second AZD1222 dose. The origin of the receptors is an adult who received the AZD1222 COVID-19 vaccine.

J is TRBJ2-6 and V is TRBV7-3; the D gene is possibly TRBD1 (5 bases). CDR3 length equals 15 residues. Germline V gene data show CDR1 as SGHTA and CDR2 as FQGTGA. Trimming took off 1 base at V and 3 bases at J, with 7 bases between the two ends. CDR3 protein: CASSLIRVGANVLTF. DNA of the CDR3: TGTGCCAGCAGCTTAATCAGGGTTGGGGCCAACGTCCTGACTTTC.

The chain carries TRBV6-5 and TRBJ1-2; D not resolved. With 4 bases removed from V and 8 bases from J, the gap between germline ends came to 17 bases. The CDR3 is 14 residues long. Germline loops: CDR1 MNHEY, CDR2 SVGAGI. The CDR3 sequence: CASSSAGEVEGYTF. As DNA, the CDR3 is TGTGCCAGCAGTTCTGCTGGGGAGGTAGAGGGCTACACCTTC.

V gene TRBV3-1 (or the pseudogene TRBV3-2) combines with J gene TRBJ1-2; D unresolved. Trimming cost V 4 bases and J 6 bases, with 24 bases left between them. Germline V gene lookup returns CDR1 LGHDT and CDR2 YNNKEL (reference sequence). The CDR3 is made up of 17 amino acids. CDR3: CASSPAAAINQFNGYTF. The DNA of the CDR3 is TGTGCCAGCAGCCCAGCCGCAGCTATAAACCAATTTAATGGCTACACCTTC.

This clone was seen a single time. This chain connects TRBV7-9 to TRBJ1-2; D is perhaps TRBD1 (5 bases). The CDR3 length is 14 residues. V lost 2 bases, J lost 5 bases, and 12 bases lay in between. The germline gives CDR1 SEHNR, CDR2 FQNEAQ (reference sequence). The CDR3 DNA reads TGTGCCAGCAGCTTACAGGGAATTGAATATGGCTACACCTTC. Protein: CASSLQGIEYGYTF.

V gene TRBV2 combines with J gene TRBJ2-2; 7 bases match TRBD1. The germline gives CDR1 SNHLY, CDR2 FYNNEI. There are 14 residues in the CDR3. The V and J ends lost 6 bases and 0 bases, in that order; junction bases with no gene match: 1. Here the CDR3 DNA reads TGTGCCAGCAGAGGGGGCGCGAACACCGGGGAGCTGTTTTTT. This encodes CASRGGANTGELFF.

The chain joins TRBV5-1 to TRBJ1-1; D might be TRBD1 (6 bases). The germline V gene encodes CDR1 SGHRS and CDR2 YFSETQ. The CDR3 length is 13 residues. The V gene lost 3 bases and the J gene lost 0 bases, with 6 bases spanning the gap. The CDR3 here is CASSWTVNTEAFF. DNA for the CDR3: TGCGCCAGCAGCTGGACAGTGAACACTGAAGCTTTCTTT.

The chain couples TRBV5-4 to TRBJ2-2, with D unclear. V lost 4 bases to trimming and J lost 1 base, with 5 bases between them. This CDR3 is built from 13 residues. CDR1 is SGHNT, CDR2 YYREEE, per germline (reference sequence). The CDR3 sequence: CASSPRNTGELFF. The CDR3 DNA follows: TGTGCCAGCAGCCCAAGGAACACCGGGGAGCTGTTTTTT.

CDR3 DNA sequence: TGCGCCAGCAGTGAAGACAGCTCTAATGAAAAACTGTTTTTT. Amino acids: CASSEDSSNEKLFF. The chain recombines TRBV10-1 with TRBJ1-4; D is perhaps TRBD1 (5 bases). This CDR3 has 14 amino acids. Germline CDR1 and CDR2: WNHNN and SYGVQD (reference sequence). V lost 3 bases and J lost 3, with 8 bases in between.

The chain links TRBV2 to TRBJ1-5; D perhaps matches TRBD1 (5 bases). The CDR3 covers 15 residues. The germline CDR1 and CDR2 sequences are SNHLY and FYNNEI. The V end was cut by 6 bases, the J end by 4 bases, with 16 bases between. The CDR3 DNA is TGTGCCAGCAGGGACCCCGGGACCGATAATCAGCCCCAGCATTTT. It specifies CASRDPGTDNQPQHF.

The CDR3 protein is CASSPAAGQGYGYTF. In nucleotides, the CDR3 is TGTGCCAGCTCACCAGCCGCAGGGCAGGGCTATGGCTACACCTTC. The chain couples TRBV18 to TRBJ1-2; the D gene is possibly TRBD1 (5 bases). With 2 bases removed from V and 4 bases from J, the gap between germline ends came to 14 bases. The CDR3 has 15 residues. CDR1 is KGHSH, CDR2 LQKENI, per germline.

Concerning this clone itself: This CDR3 is also generated by other DNA sequences in the sample. The rearrangement joins TRBV7-9 to TRBJ2-2, with D perhaps TRBD2 (5 bases). This CDR3 region has 15 residues. CDR1 SEHNR and CDR2 FQNEAQ come from the germline V gene (reference sequence). Trimming stripped 5 bases from V and 0 bases from J, with 10 bases between. The CDR3 sequence is CASSPGAANTGELFF. The DNA of the CDR3 is TGTGCCAGCAGCCCCGGAGCGGCGAACACCGGGGAGCTGTTTTTT.

The chain carries TRBV3-1 (or the pseudogene TRBV3-2) and TRBJ2-5, with TRBD2 matching 13 bases. V lost 2 bases and J lost 4; bases outside the gene matches: 7. The CDR3 contains 17 residues. Per the germline V gene, CDR1 is LGHDT and CDR2 is YNNKEL (reference sequence). The CDR3 bases are TGTGCCAGCAGCCAACCTTGGACTAGCGGGGGCGGAGAGACCCAGTACTTC. Its translation: CASSQPWTSGGGETQYF.

This clone has a single count. CDR3 amino acids: CASSSYNEQFF. The CDR3 DNA follows: TGTGCCAGCAGTTCCTACAATGAGCAGTTCTTC. J is TRBJ2-1 and V is TRBV3-1 (or the pseudogene TRBV3-2), with no clear D. V was cut by 6 bases and J by 1 base, with 1 base left in between. This CDR3 has 11 amino acids. CDR1 is LGHDT, CDR2 YNNKEL, per germline (reference sequence).

This chain connects TRBV6-2 or TRBV6-3 to TRBJ2-7; D uncertain. The V gene lost 5 bases and the J gene lost 0 bases, with 11 bases spanning the gap. The germline V gene has CDR1 MNHEY and CDR2 SVGEGT. The CDR3 is made up of 14 amino acids. The CDR3 region has the DNA TGTGCCAGCAGTCGCTCTCTGAGCTCCTACGAGCAGTACTTC. This translates into CASSRSLSSYEQYF.

J is TRBJ1-5 and V is TRBV6-5; possibly TRBD1 for D (5 bases). The V and J ends lost 0 bases and 4 bases respectively, with 13 bases between them. CDR1 is MNHEY, CDR2 SVGAGI, per germline. The CDR3 contains 16 residues. The chain's CDR3 is CASSYSAGWGNQPQHF. CDR3 coding DNA: TGTGCCAGCAGTTACTCGGCGGGTTGGGGGAATCAGCCCCAGCATTTT.

The chain combines TRBV4-3 with TRBJ2-7; D unresolved. V gave up 1 base and J gave up 3 bases, with 13 bases separating them. Germline CDR1 LGHNA, CDR2 YSLEER. The CDR3 has 15 amino acids. The CDR3 reads CASSQVVPLCYEQYF. CDR3 in DNA: TGCGCCAGCAGCCAAGTAGTACCCCTCTGCTACGAGCAGTACTTC.

The chain combines TRBV7-2 with TRBJ1-1, with 9 bases that match TRBD1. CDR3 size: 14 residues. Germline loops: CDR1 SGHTA, CDR2 FQGNSA. Trimming took 5 bases from V and 5 from J; bases not matched to a gene: 6. CDR3 residues: CASSQTGGFTEAFF. In nucleotides, the CDR3 is TGTGCCAGCAGCCAGACAGGGGGTTTTACTGAAGCTTTCTTT.

The chain joins TRBV6-5 to TRBJ1-2; TRBD1 matches at 7 bases. The CDR3 covers 14 residues. After removal of 5 bases from V and 2 bases from J, the junction contained 5 bases not matched to a gene. CDR1 is MNHEY and CDR2 is SVGAGI in the germline V gene. CDR3: CASSLSGGNYGYTF. CDR3 nucleotides: TGTGCCAGCAGTCTCTCAGGGGGAAACTATGGCTACACCTTC.

V is TRBV7-6 and J is TRBJ2-2; a weak D match, TRBD2 (5 bases). Germline CDR1 is SGHVS and CDR2 is FNYEAQ. The V end lost 5 bases, the J end lost 1 base, and 11 bases lay between the germline ends. The CDR3 spans 15 residues. CDR3 in DNA: TGTGCCAGCAGCCGCCTCGGGGAGAACACCGGGGAGCTGTTTTTT. Residues: CASSRLGENTGELFF.

The V and J genes are TRBV19 and TRBJ1-1, with D unresolved. The CDR3 loop spans 15 amino acids. The germline V gene has CDR1 LNHDA and CDR2 SQIVND (reference sequence). V was trimmed by 5 bases and J by 0 bases, leaving 13 bases between them. This CDR3 reads CASSSSGSLNTEAFF. Here the CDR3 DNA reads TGTGCCAGTAGTTCGTCGGGAAGCCTGAACACTGAAGCTTTCTTT. Looking up the rest from reference TRBV19 and TRBJ1-1 gives the full variable domain: DGGITQSPKYLFRKEGQNVTLSCEQNLNHDAMYWYRQDPGQGLRLIYYSQIVNDFQKGDIAEGYSVSREKKESFPLTVTSAQKNPTAFYLCASSSSGSLNTEAFFGQGTRLTVV.

The chain has TRBV18 and TRBJ2-5; D might be TRBD1 (6 bases). With 3 bases removed from V and 1 base from J, the gap between germline ends came to 12 bases. The germline gives CDR1 KGHSH, CDR2 LQKENI. This CDR3 region has 15 residues. The CDR3 DNA is TGTGCCAGCTCACCCTTAACAGGGCTCCAAGAGACCCAGTACTTC. Its translation is CASSPLTGLQETQYF.